This TCR beta chain was identified in a study of shared clonotypes between healthy human individuals. Clones were sequenced by immunoSEQ multiplex PCR, and TCRdb holds only the in-frame ones, with some missing. In the table there are fewer than 650,000 clones, approximately 80% of which are singletons. This clone was picked up many times. The unsorted samples had some 83 million PBMCs used for genomic DNA. Germline loops: CDR1 LGHNA, CDR2 YNFKEQ. The CDR3 length is 12 residues. V was clipped by 0 bases and J by 5 bases, with 5 bases between them. The sequence derives from a woman between 40 and 55 years old in good health. Some clones in this sample may be carry-over from other donors' samples. Sample: PBMCs. J is TRBJ2-7 and V is TRBV4-2, with D unclear. The CDR3 coding sequence is TGTGCCAGCAGCCAAGATCGTAACGAGCAGTACTTC. Protein product: CASSQDRNEQYF.